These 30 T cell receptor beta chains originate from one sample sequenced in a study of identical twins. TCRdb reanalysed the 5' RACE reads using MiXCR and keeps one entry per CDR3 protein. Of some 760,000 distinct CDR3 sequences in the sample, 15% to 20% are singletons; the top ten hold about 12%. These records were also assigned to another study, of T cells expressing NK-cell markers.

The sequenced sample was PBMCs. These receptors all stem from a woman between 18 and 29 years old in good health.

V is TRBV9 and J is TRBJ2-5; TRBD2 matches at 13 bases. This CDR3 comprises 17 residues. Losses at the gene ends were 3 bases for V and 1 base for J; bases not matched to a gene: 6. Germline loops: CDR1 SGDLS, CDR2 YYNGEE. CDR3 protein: CASSDQRLAGGQETQYF. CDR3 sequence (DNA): TGTGCCAGCAGCGACCAGCGACTAGCGGGGGGCCAAGAGACCCAGTACTTC.

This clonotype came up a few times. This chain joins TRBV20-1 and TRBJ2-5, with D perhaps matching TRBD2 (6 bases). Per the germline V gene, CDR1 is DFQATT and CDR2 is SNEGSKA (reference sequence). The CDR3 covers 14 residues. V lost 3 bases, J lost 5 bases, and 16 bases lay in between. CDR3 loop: CSARRDSLVETQYF. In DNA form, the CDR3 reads TGCAGTGCTAGGAGGGACTCCCTGGTGGAGACCCAGTACTTC.

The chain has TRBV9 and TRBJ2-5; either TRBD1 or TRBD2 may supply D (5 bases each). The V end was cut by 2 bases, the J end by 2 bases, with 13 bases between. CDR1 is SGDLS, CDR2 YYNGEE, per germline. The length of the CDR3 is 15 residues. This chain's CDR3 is CASSVLGTDQETQYF. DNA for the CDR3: TGTGCCAGCAGCGTCCTGGGGACGGATCAAGAGACCCAGTACTTC.

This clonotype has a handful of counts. The CDR3 reads CASSLEAQETQYF. The CDR3 region has the DNA TGTGCCAGCAGTTTAGAGGCCCAAGAGACCCAGTACTTC. The V gene is TRBV12-3 or TRBV12-4, the J gene TRBJ2-5; D remains ambiguous. V shed 1 base and J shed 1 base, with 4 bases lying between them. The CDR3 runs 13 residues.

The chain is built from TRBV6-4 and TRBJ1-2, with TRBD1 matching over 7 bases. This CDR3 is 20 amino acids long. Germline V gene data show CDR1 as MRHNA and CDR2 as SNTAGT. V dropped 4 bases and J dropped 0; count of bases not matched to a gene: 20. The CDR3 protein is CASSAPDPRGRGLANYGYTF. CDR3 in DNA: TGTGCCAGCAGTGCTCCGGACCCCCGGGGCAGGGGGTTAGCTAACTATGGCTACACCTTC.

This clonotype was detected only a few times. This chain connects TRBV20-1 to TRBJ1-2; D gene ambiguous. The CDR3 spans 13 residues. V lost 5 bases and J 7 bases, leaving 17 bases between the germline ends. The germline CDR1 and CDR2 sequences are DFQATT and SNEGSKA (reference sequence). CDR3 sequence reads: CSASRTGSGGYTF. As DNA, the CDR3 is TGCAGTGCTTCCCGGACCGGTTCTGGTGGCTACACCTTC.

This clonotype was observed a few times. Here the CDR3 DNA reads TGTGCCAGCAGTGGGGCCCACCACACTGAAGCTTTCTTT. This sequence encodes CASSGAHHTEAFF. The chain is built from TRBV27 and TRBJ1-1, with D possibly being TRBD1 (5 bases). The V and J ends lost 5 bases and 3 bases respectively, with 10 bases between them. Germline lookup yields CDR1 MNHEY and CDR2 SMNVEV (reference sequence). This CDR3 spans 13 amino acids.

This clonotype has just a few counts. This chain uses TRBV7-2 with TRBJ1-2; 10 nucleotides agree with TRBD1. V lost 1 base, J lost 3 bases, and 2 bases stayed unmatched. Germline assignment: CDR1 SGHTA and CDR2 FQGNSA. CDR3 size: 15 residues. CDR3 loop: CASSLVGQGHYGYTF. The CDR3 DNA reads TGTGCCAGCAGCTTAGTGGGACAGGGGCACTATGGCTACACCTTC. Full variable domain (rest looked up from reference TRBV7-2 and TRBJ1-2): GAGVSQSPSNKVTEKGKDVELRCDPISGHTALYWYRQSLGQGLEFLIYFQGNSAPDKSGLPSDRFSAERTGGSVSTLTIQRTQQEDSAVYLCASSLVGQGHYGYTFGSGTRLTVV.

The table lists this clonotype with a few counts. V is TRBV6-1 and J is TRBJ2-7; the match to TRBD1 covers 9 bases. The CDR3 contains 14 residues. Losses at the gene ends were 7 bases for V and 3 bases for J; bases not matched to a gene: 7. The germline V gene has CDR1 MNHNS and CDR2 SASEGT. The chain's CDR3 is CASTLLDRGYEQYF. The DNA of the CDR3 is TGTGCCAGCACCCTTCTGGACAGGGGCTACGAGCAGTACTTC.

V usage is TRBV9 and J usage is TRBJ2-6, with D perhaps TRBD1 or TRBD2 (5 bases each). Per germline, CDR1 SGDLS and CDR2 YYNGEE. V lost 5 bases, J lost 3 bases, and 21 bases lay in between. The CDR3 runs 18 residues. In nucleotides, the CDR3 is TGTGCCAGCAGTCGCATGGTTGGGACCGGAGGTGGGGCCAACGTCCTGACTTTC. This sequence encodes CASSRMVGTGGGANVLTF.

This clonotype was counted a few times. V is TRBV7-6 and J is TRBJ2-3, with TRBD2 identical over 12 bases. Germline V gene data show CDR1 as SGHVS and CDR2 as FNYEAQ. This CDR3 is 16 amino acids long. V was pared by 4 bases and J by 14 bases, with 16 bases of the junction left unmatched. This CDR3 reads CASSSTSGGRPQSLYF. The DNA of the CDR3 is TGTGCCAGCAGCTCTACTAGCGGGGGGCGACCCCAGTCCCTGTATTTT. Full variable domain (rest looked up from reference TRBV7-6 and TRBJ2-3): GAGVSQSPRYKVTKRGQDVALRCDPISGHVSLYWYRQALGQGPEFLTYFNYEAQQDKSGLPNDRFSAERPEGSISTLTIQRTEQRDSAMYRCASSSTSGGRPQSLYFGPGTRLTVL.

The CDR3 sequence: CASRAVNSGITEAFF. The CDR3 nucleotides are TGCGCCAGCCGTGCAGTGAATAGTGGAATCACTGAAGCTTTCTTT. The chain recombines TRBV10-2 with TRBJ1-1; D call uncertain. This CDR3 is 15 amino acids long. Germline-derived CDR1 and CDR2 are WSHSY and SAAADI. V was cut by 8 bases and J by 4 bases, with 20 bases left in between.

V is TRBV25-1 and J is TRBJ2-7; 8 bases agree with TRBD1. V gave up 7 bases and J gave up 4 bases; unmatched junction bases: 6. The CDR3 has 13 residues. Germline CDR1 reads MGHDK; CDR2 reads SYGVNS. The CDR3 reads CASNRGFGYEQYF. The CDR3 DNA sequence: TGTGCCAGCAACAGGGGGTTCGGGTACGAGCAGTACTTC.

CDR3 sequence reads: CASSLEPRPYEQYF. CDR3 nucleotide sequence: TGTGCCAGCAGCCTTGAGCCGCGACCCTACGAGCAGTACTTC. This rearrangement joins TRBV6-1 to TRBJ2-7; D is undetermined. The CDR3 spans 14 residues. Trimming left V 6 bases short and J 2 bases short, with 14 bases between. Germline V gene sequence: CDR1 MNHNS, CDR2 SASEGT.

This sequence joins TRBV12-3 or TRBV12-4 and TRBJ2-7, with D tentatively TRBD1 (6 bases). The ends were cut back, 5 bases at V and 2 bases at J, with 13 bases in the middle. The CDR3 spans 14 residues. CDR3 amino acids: CASSPSDRAYEQYF. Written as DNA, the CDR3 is TGTGCCAGCAGTCCGTCGGACAGAGCCTACGAGCAGTACTTC.

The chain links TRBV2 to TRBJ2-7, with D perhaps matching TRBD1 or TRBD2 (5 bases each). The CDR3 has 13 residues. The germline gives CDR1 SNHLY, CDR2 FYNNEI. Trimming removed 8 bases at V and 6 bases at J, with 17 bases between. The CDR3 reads CASGTDLRGEQYF. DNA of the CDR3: TGTGCCAGCGGGACGGATCTTAGGGGCGAGCAGTACTTC.

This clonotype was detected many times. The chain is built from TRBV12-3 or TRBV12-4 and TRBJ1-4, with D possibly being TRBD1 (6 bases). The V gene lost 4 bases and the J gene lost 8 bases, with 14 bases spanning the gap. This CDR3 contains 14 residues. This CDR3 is CASSSNRGAEKLFF. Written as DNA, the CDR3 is TGTGCCAGCAGTTCGAATAGGGGGGCCGAAAAACTGTTTTTT.

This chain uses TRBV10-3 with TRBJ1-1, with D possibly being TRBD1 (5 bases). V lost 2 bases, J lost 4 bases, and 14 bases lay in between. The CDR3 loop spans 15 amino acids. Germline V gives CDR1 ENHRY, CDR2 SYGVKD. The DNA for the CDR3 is TGTGCCATCAGTGAGAGGGGAAAGGGCCGCACTGAAGCTTTCTTT. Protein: CAISERGKGRTEAFF.

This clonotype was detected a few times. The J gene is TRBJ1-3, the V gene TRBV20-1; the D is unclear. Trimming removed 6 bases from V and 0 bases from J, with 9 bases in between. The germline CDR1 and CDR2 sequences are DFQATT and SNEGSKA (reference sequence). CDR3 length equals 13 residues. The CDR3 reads CSALRSSGNTIYF. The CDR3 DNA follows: TGCAGTGCACTACGATCCTCTGGAAACACCATATATTTT.

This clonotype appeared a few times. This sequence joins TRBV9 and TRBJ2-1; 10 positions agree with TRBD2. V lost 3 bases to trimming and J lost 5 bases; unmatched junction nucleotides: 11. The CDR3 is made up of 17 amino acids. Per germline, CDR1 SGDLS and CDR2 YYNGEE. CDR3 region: CASSANTRTSGNNEQFF. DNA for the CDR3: TGTGCCAGCAGCGCCAACACCCGGACTAGCGGAAACAATGAGCAGTTCTTC.

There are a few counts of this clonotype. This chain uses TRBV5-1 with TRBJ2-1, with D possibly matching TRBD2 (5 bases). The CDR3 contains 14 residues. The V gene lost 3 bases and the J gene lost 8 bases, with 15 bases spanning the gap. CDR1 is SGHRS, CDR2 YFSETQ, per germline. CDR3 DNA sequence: TGCGCCAGCAGCTCCGGACTCTATTGGGATGAGCAGTTCTTC. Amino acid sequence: CASSSGLYWDEQFF.

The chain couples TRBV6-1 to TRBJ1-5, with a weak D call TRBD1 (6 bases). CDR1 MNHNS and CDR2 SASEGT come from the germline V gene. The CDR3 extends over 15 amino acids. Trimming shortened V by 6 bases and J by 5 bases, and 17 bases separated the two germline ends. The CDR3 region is CASRPQQGVYQPQHF. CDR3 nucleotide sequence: TGTGCCAGCAGACCGCAACAGGGAGTTTATCAGCCCCAGCATTTT.

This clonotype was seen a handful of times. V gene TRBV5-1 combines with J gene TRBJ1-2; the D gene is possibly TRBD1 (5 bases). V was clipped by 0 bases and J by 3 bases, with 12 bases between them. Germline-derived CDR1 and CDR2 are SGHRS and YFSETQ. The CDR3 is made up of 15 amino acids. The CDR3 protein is CASSLDLGADYGYTF. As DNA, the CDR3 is TGCGCCAGCAGCTTGGATTTAGGGGCGGACTATGGCTACACCTTC.

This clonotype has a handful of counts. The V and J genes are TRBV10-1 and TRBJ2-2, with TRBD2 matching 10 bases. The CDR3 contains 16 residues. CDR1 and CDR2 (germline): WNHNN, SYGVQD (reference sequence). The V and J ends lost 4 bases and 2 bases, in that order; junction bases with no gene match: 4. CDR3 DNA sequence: TGCGCCAGCAGTGCCGGGACTAGCGTCAACACCGGGGAGCTGTTTTTT. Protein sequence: CASSAGTSVNTGELFF.

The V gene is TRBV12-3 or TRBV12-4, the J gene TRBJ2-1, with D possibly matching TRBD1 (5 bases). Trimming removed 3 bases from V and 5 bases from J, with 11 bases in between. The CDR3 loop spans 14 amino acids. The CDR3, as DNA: TGTGCCAGCAGTTTTCAGGGCGGCCACAATGAGCAGTTCTTC. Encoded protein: CASSFQGGHNEQFF.

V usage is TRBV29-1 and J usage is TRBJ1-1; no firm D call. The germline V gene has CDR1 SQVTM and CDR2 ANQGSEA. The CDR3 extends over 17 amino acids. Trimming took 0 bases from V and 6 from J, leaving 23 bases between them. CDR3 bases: TGCAGCGTTGAAGACTGGAGTACAGAGAAGCTCCGGGCTGAAGCTTTCTTT. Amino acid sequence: CSVEDWSTEKLRAEAFF.

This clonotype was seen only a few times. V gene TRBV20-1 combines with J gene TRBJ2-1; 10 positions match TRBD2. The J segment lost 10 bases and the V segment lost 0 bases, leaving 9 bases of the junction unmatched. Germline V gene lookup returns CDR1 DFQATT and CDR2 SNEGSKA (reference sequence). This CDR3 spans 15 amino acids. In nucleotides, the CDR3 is TGCAGTGCTAGAGATACCAGCGGGGGGGGAGCCGAGCAGTTCTTC. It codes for CSARDTSGGGAEQFF.

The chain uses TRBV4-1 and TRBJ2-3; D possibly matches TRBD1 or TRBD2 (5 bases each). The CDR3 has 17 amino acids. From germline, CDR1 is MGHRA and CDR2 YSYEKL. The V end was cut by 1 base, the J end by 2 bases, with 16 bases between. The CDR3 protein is CASSQADPGRITDTQYF. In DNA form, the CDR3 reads TGCGCCAGCAGCCAAGCGGATCCGGGACGGATCACAGATACGCAGTATTTT.

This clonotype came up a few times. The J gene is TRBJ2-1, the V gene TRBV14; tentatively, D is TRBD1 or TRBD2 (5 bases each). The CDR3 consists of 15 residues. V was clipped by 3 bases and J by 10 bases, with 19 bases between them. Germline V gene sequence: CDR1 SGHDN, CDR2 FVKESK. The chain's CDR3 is CASSQFRDGLGEQFF. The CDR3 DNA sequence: TGTGCCAGCAGCCAGTTCCGGGACGGACTGGGGGAGCAGTTCTTC.

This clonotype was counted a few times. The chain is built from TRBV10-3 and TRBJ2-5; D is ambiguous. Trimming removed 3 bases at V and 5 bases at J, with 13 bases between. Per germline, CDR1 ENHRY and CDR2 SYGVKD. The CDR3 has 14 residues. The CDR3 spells CAISDVRYQETQYF. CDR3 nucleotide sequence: TGTGCCATCAGTGACGTGAGATATCAGGAGACCCAGTACTTC.